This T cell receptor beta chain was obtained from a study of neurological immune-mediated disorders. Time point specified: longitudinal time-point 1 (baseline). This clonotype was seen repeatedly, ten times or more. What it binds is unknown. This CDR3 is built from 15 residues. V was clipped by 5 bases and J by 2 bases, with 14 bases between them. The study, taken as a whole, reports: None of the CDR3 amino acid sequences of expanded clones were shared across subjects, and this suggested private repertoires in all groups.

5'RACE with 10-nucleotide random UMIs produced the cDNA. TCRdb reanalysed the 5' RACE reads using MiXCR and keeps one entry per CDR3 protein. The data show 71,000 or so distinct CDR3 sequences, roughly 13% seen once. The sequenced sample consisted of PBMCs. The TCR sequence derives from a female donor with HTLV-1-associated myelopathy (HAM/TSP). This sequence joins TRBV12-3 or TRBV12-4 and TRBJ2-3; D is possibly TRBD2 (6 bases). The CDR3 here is CASSKSRGYTDTQYF. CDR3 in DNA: TGTGCCAGCAGTAAATCGCGGGGATACACAGATACGCAGTATTTT.